The present entry profiles one TCR beta chain with its context. Primers used in a second PCR of about 6 to 11 cycles were a sample-barcoded 5' primer and a J-beta primer mix. From the 5' RACE reads, TCRdb called clonotypes with MiXCR, one entry per CDR3 protein. The sample yields more than 750,000 distinct CDR3 sequences, just under 30% seen once. The data were obtained in a study of blood T cells in healthy people across ages. Drawn from each donor were approximately 9.2 milliliters of peripheral blood. A further study also used this sample, focusing on T cells of mothers and their children. As reported in that work: The TCR beta CDR3 read count exceeded 10 million for each mother and was 2.5 million to 3 million for each child.

The sequence was collected from a woman aged 40 to 50 in good health. Sample: blood.

This CDR3 reads CASSLEPGRSSYNEQFF. For the CDR3, the DNA is TGTGCCAGCAGCTTAGAACCAGGCCGGAGCTCCTACAATGAGCAGTTCTTC. The chain combines TRBV7-6 with TRBJ2-1; the D is unclear. Trimming pared 1 base from V and 0 bases from J, leaving 13 bases between. This CDR3 region has 17 residues. Germline V gene sequence: CDR1 SGHVS, CDR2 FNYEAQ.